This T cell receptor beta chain is drawn from a study of T cell repertoires in cytomegalovirus infection. TCRdb recomputed calls from the reads with MiXCR, one row per CDR3 protein. The sample lists more than 400,000 distinct CDR3 sequences, about a quarter occurring once. Regarding the study as a whole: Carriage of CMV together with the relevant HLA was identifiable through cumulative public TCR beta family frequency.

The CDR3 spans 14 residues. Trimming stripped 3 bases from V and 4 bases from J, with 9 bases between. A remark on this clonotype: Its antigen is currently unknown.

The chain has TRBV12-3 or TRBV12-4 and TRBJ2-2; D not resolved. This sequence was found in a human donor in good health (CMV status not recorded). Some clones in this sample may be carry-over from other donors' samples. What was sequenced was PBMCs. This CDR3 is CASSFYVSTGELFF. The CDR3 bases are TGTGCCAGCAGTTTTTACGTCAGCACCGGGGAGCTGTTTTTT.